This TCR beta chain was profiled in a study of T cells in Graves' hyperthyroidism and ophthalmopathy. Amplification of TCR beta CDR3 regions used RNA as the template. The study used the HTBI primer set for a first-round RT-PCR of the TCR CDR3. TCRdb recomputed calls from the multiplex PCR reads with MiXCR, one row per CDR3 protein. The profile shows roughly 840,000 distinct CDR3 sequences, 38% of them singletons. Study-level results: Ophthalmopathy was predicted by the model a median of roughly 6.6 months ahead of onset. Separation of ophthalmopathy from stable hyperthyroidism was achieved by a 13 V-J model. Most thyroid clonotypes expanded above 0.001 were also detected in blood.

The CDR3 spans 17 residues. Germline V gives CDR1 SQVTM, CDR2 ANQGSEA. On this clonotype: What it binds is unknown. This sequence may be a read error, since a much larger clone differs from it by one base.

When ophthalmopathy did not progress within 18 months, Graves' hyperthyroidism was considered stable. The TCR sequence derives from a man aged 18 to 30 with Graves' hyperthyroidism. Sequencing input: blood. The rearrangement links TRBV29-1 to TRBJ1-1; D unclear. The CDR3 reads CSVEKWLGYGLNTEALF. The CDR3 DNA sequence: TGCAGCGTTGAAAAATGGCTCGGGTATGGGTTGAACACTGAAGCTCTCTTT.